Following are 29 T cell receptor beta chains from one sample sequenced in a study of cytomegalovirus exposure and HLA in healthy donors (dated by TCRdb to about 2017). Library preparation was by the immunoSEQ multiplex PCR assay. A mixture of 60 forward primers for TCR Vbeta segments and 13 reverse primers for TCR Jbeta segments was used in the multiplex PCR. Not all clones reach the TCRdb copy of this immuneACCESS table, which keeps in-frame sequences only. Checked studies attribute under half of the gap to unresolved V genes and leave the rest unexplained. Present in this sample are 120,000 or so clones, less than 80% of which were seen just once. The ten largest make up approximately 3.9% of the sample. The sequencing input was PBMCs. These receptor sequences come from a middle-aged man in good health and CMV-seropositive.

This chain connects TRBV7-3 to TRBJ2-3; TRBD2 matches at 11 bases. CDR3 size: 17 residues. Germline V lookup: CDR1 SGHTA, CDR2 FQGTGA. The V and J ends lost 5 bases and 0 bases, in that order; junction bases with no gene match: 7. Here the CDR3 reads CASSPTGTSGSTDTQYF. CDR3 nucleotide sequence: TGTGCCAGCAGCCCTACCGGGACTAGCGGTAGCACAGATACGCAGTATTTT.

The chain joins TRBV19 to TRBJ1-5; D possibly corresponds to TRBD1 (6 bases). Per germline, CDR1 LNHDA and CDR2 SQIVND (reference sequence). The CDR3 contains 14 residues. Trimming shortened V by 7 bases and J by 7 bases, and 17 bases separated the two germline ends. CDR3 in DNA: TGTGCCAGTACCCCAGGGCAGGGGCGGCAGCCCCAGCATTTT. Encoded protein: CASTPGQGRQPQHF.

This rearrangement joins TRBV5-1 to TRBJ2-5, with D maybe TRBD1 (5 bases). Gene TRBJ2-7 matches the end of the DNA better, so the J call may be wrong. Germline values: CDR1 SGHRS, CDR2 YFSETQ. The length of the CDR3 is 13 residues. CDR3 sequence reads: CASSLDRFDEQYF. Here the CDR3 DNA reads TGCGCCAGCAGCTTGGACAGGTTCGACGAGCAGTACTTC.

CDR3 in amino acids: CAISEAGGADTQYF. Written as DNA, the CDR3 is TGTGCCATCAGTGAGGCGGGGGGGGCAGATACGCAGTATTTT. This chain joins TRBV10-3 and TRBJ2-3; 9 positions match TRBD2. CDR3 length: 14 residues. J was trimmed by 4 bases and V by 2 bases; bases with no gene match: 1. CDR1 and CDR2 (germline): ENHRY, SYGVKD.

This chain connects TRBV28 to TRBJ1-1; TRBD1 aligns across 7 bases. This CDR3 has 13 residues. Per germline, CDR1 MDHEN and CDR2 SYDVKM. J was trimmed by 0 bases and V by 10 bases; bases with no gene match: 5. The CDR3, as DNA: TGTGCCATCCTGGACAGGATGAACACTGAAGCTTTCTTT. This codes for CAILDRMNTEAFF.

The chain links TRBV7-8 to TRBJ2-7; TRBD1 aligns across 7 bases. Germline values: CDR1 SGHVS, CDR2 FQNEAQ. The CDR3 sequence is 13 residues long. The V segment lost 5 bases and the J segment 3 bases; nucleotides outside the gene matches: 4. CDR3 amino acids: CASSQHRGYEQYF. The CDR3 nucleotides are TGTGCCAGCAGCCAACACAGGGGCTACGAGCAGTACTTC.

This chain joins TRBV2 and TRBJ2-6, with D hard to call. The V end lost 6 bases, the J end lost 7 bases, and 10 bases lay between the germline ends. The CDR3 covers 13 residues. Germline loops: CDR1 SNHLY, CDR2 FYNNEI. CDR3 amino acids: CASSLAKANVLTF. The DNA of the CDR3 is TGTGCCAGCAGCTTAGCTAAAGCCAACGTCCTGACTTTC.

The chain employs TRBV7-8 and TRBJ1-2; D uncertain. Germline CDR1 SGHVS, CDR2 FQNEAQ. Trimming removed 6 bases at V and 3 bases at J, with 14 bases between. CDR3 length: 14 residues. This chain's CDR3 is CASSSTLADYGYTF. CDR3 nucleotide sequence: TGTGCCAGCAGTTCGACTCTGGCTGACTATGGCTACACCTTC.

The genes are TRBV11-3 and TRBJ2-1, with 12 bases lining up with TRBD2. V was clipped by 4 bases and J by 7 bases; unmatched bases: 11. Germline values: CDR1 SGHNT, CDR2 YENEEA. This CDR3 comprises 17 residues. As DNA, the CDR3 is TGTGCCAGCAGCTGGGGACGACTAGCGGGAGAAAAGAATGAGCAGTTCTTC. Its protein product is CASSWGRLAGEKNEQFF.

The chain joins TRBV13 to TRBJ2-1; 11 bases align to TRBD2. The V segment lost 0 bases and the J segment 7 bases; nucleotides outside the gene matches: 2. CDR1 PRHDT and CDR2 FYEKMQ come from the germline V gene (reference sequence). The CDR3 is made up of 15 amino acids. The CDR3 DNA reads as TGTGCCAGCAGCTTAGGTCTAGCGGGGGGAAATGAGCAGTTCTTC. Translating it yields CASSLGLAGGNEQFF.

CDR3 in amino acids: CASSQEWGLDGELFF. In nucleotides, the CDR3 is TGTGCCAGCAGCCAAGAGTGGGGGCTGGACGGGGAGCTGTTTTTT. The V and J genes are TRBV14 and TRBJ2-2; D is possibly TRBD1 (6 bases). Trimming took off 0 bases at V and 7 bases at J, with 12 bases between the two ends. CDR1 is SGHDN and CDR2 is FVKESK in the germline V gene. This CDR3 comprises 15 residues.

This chain uses TRBV13 with TRBJ1-4, with 8 bases fitting TRBD1. The germline V gene has CDR1 PRHDT and CDR2 FYEKMQ (reference sequence). This CDR3 region has 16 residues. V lost 5 bases and J lost 6; bases outside the gene matches: 11. The CDR3 protein is CASSGTHGTGHEKLFF. CDR3 nucleotide sequence: TGTGCCAGCAGCGGAACTCACGGGACAGGACATGAAAAACTGTTTTTT.

The chain employs TRBV18 and TRBJ2-3; 8 nucleotides agree with TRBD2. CDR3 size: 16 residues. V lost 3 bases, J lost 5 bases, and 10 bases stayed unmatched. The germline CDR1 and CDR2 sequences are KGHSH and LQKENI. CDR3 sequence reads: CASSPVGGGQQDTQYF. The CDR3 nucleotides read TGTGCCAGCTCACCGGTAGGCGGGGGGCAACAAGATACGCAGTATTTT.

This chain joins TRBV9 and TRBJ2-1, with a weak D call TRBD2 (6 bases). Germline lookup yields CDR1 SGDLS and CDR2 YYNGEE. Between the trimmed V and J ends, which lost 5 bases and 2 bases, there was a span of 14 bases. The CDR3 has 15 residues. CDR3: CASRRDFQTYNEQFF. The CDR3 coding sequence is TGTGCCAGCAGACGGGACTTCCAGACCTACAATGAGCAGTTCTTC.

This clone was observed a handful of times. This sequence joins TRBV29-1 and TRBJ2-5, with D possibly being TRBD2 (5 bases). The CDR3 sequence is 12 residues long. The germline gives CDR1 SQVTM, CDR2 ANQGSEA. V lost 4 bases, J lost 5 bases, and 11 bases lay in between. The DNA for the CDR3 is TGCAGCGTTGTGTCCGGGATGGAGACCCAGTACTTC. It translates to CSVVSGMETQYF. The full variable domain, in which reference TRBV29-1 and TRBJ2-5 provide the parts outside the CDR3, is SAVISQKPSRDICQRGTSLTIQCQVDSQVTMMFWYRQQPGQSLTLIATANQGSEATYESGFVIDKFPISRPNLTFSTLTVSNMSPEDSSIYLCSVVSGMETQYFGPGTRLLVL.

The chain carries TRBV18 and TRBJ2-3, with 7 bases matching TRBD2. The CDR3 extends over 14 amino acids. Germline CDR1 and CDR2: KGHSH and LQKENI. V lost 6 bases, J lost 5 bases, and 8 bases stayed unmatched. CDR3 in amino acids: CASSLSGVVDTQYF. As DNA, the CDR3 is TGTGCCAGCTCGCTCAGCGGGGTGGTAGATACGCAGTATTTT.

This chain connects TRBV11-3 to TRBJ2-7, with D tentatively TRBD1 (5 bases). V was pared by 1 base and J by 3 bases, with 7 bases between. Germline CDR1 and CDR2: SGHNT and YENEEA. The CDR3 covers 13 residues. CDR3 sequence (DNA): TGTGCCAGCAGCTTAGCGCAGGGCTACGAGCAGTACTTC. Translating gives CASSLAQGYEQYF.

V and J are TRBV5-1 and TRBJ2-3; D gene uncertain. Trimming cost V 6 bases and J 2 bases, with 10 bases left between them. The germline V gene has CDR1 SGHRS and CDR2 YFSETQ. The CDR3 spans 13 residues. In nucleotides, the CDR3 is TGCGCCAGCAATCGTCGTAACACAGATACGCAGTATTTT. It is translated as CASNRRNTDTQYF.

The chain is built from TRBV27 and TRBJ1-6; D might be TRBD1 (5 bases). Trimming stripped 2 bases from V and 7 bases from J, with 9 bases between. The V gene's germline CDR1 is MNHEY and CDR2 SMNVEV (reference sequence). This CDR3 spans 14 amino acids. The CDR3 spells CASSLRQGNSPLHF. The CDR3 DNA sequence: TGTGCCAGCAGTTTAAGGCAGGGAAATTCACCCCTCCACTTT.

The rearrangement joins TRBV7-9 to TRBJ2-5; the D gene is possibly TRBD1 (5 bases). The germline gives CDR1 SEHNR, CDR2 FQNEAQ (reference sequence). The V end was cut by 6 bases, the J end by 4 bases, with 12 bases between. CDR3 size: 13 residues. The CDR3 reads CASSRGQGETQYF. CDR3 sequence (DNA): TGTGCCAGCAGTCGTGGGCAGGGAGAGACCCAGTACTTC. The whole variable domain, remainder taken from reference TRBV7-9 and TRBJ2-5, is DTGVSQNPRHKITKRGQNVTFRCDPISEHNRLYWYRQTLGQGPEFLTYFQNEAQLEKSRLLSDRFSAERPKGSFSTLEIQRTEQGDSAMYLCASSRGQGETQYFGPGTRLLVL.

The chain is built from TRBV19 and TRBJ2-7, with 7 bases fitting TRBD1. Germline V gene data show CDR1 as LNHDA and CDR2 as SQIVND (reference sequence). The junction had 11 bases not matched to a gene; V was cut back by 8 bases and J by 4 bases. The CDR3 extends over 14 amino acids. The CDR3 coding sequence is TGTGCCAGTTGGGGCCTTCGGGACAGTTACGAGCAGTACTTC. The encoded protein is CASWGLRDSYEQYF.

The chain employs TRBV7-6 and TRBJ1-4; D gene unclear. CDR1 is SGHVS, CDR2 FNYEAQ, per germline. The CDR3 is 13 residues long. Deletions cut 5 bases from V and 8 bases from J, with 12 bases between. The CDR3: CASSPSGTEKLFF. The CDR3 DNA follows: TGTGCCAGCAGCCCCTCGGGTACGGAAAAACTGTTTTTT.

This clone appeared a single time. V usage is TRBV4-2 and J usage is TRBJ2-7, with 8 nucleotides matching TRBD2. With 0 bases clipped from V and 2 bases from J, the junction kept 3 bases outside the gene matches. Germline V CDR1 and CDR2: LGHNA, YNFKEQ. CDR3 size: 15 residues. The DNA of the CDR3 is TGTGCCAGCAGCCAAGATCGGGGGGGCCCCTACGAGCAGTACTTC. Encoded protein: CASSQDRGGPYEQYF.

The chain recombines TRBV5-1 with TRBJ1-5; unclear D gene. Per germline, CDR1 SGHRS and CDR2 YFSETQ. V lost 0 bases and J lost 2, with 12 bases in between. The CDR3 is 16 residues long. CDR3 in amino acids: CASSLGGGMGNQPQHF. The CDR3 region has the DNA TGCGCCAGCAGCTTGGGCGGAGGGATGGGCAATCAGCCCCAGCATTTT.

CDR3 in amino acids: CASSPDFNTDTQYF. Here the CDR3 DNA reads TGTGCCAGCAGTCCGGACTTTAACACAGATACGCAGTATTTT. The gene calls are TRBV6-5 and TRBJ2-3; D is perhaps TRBD2 (5 bases). V lost 5 bases, J lost 2 bases, and 11 bases lay in between. Germline assignment: CDR1 MNHEY and CDR2 SVGAGI. The CDR3 runs to 14 residues.

DNA of the CDR3: TGTGCCAGCAGTTACAGAAGCAATCAGCCCCAGCATTTT. Protein sequence: CASSYRSNQPQHF. V is TRBV28 and J is TRBJ1-5; no reliable D call. The CDR3 loop spans 13 amino acids. Germline V gene lookup returns CDR1 MDHEN and CDR2 SYDVKM. V lost 4 bases and J lost 1, with 5 bases in between.

V and J are TRBV6-1 and TRBJ1-1; D ambiguous. V lost 3 bases and J 10 bases, leaving 12 bases between the germline ends. CDR1 and CDR2 from the germline V gene are MNHNS and SASEGT. The CDR3 contains 12 residues. The CDR3, as DNA: TGTGCCAGCAGTGACCCTCAGAGGGTAGCTTTCTTT. Amino acid sequence: CASSDPQRVAFF.

This chain uses TRBV6-5 with TRBJ1-1; D unresolved. Germline loops: CDR1 MNHEY, CDR2 SVGAGI. Trimming cost V 2 bases and J 8 bases, with 6 bases left between them. The CDR3 has 11 amino acids. CDR3 amino acids: CASSYNSEAFF. CDR3 nucleotides: TGTGCCAGCAGTTACAATTCGGAAGCTTTCTTT.

The chain recombines TRBV9 with TRBJ1-5; 7 bases map to TRBD1. J lost 6 bases, V lost 0 bases, and 6 bases had no gene match. This CDR3 is built from 15 residues. Germline-derived CDR1 and CDR2 are SGDLS and YYNGEE. Here the CDR3 reads CASSVGRQGGQPQHF. Written as DNA, the CDR3 is TGTGCCAGCAGCGTAGGGAGACAGGGAGGTCAGCCCCAGCATTTT.